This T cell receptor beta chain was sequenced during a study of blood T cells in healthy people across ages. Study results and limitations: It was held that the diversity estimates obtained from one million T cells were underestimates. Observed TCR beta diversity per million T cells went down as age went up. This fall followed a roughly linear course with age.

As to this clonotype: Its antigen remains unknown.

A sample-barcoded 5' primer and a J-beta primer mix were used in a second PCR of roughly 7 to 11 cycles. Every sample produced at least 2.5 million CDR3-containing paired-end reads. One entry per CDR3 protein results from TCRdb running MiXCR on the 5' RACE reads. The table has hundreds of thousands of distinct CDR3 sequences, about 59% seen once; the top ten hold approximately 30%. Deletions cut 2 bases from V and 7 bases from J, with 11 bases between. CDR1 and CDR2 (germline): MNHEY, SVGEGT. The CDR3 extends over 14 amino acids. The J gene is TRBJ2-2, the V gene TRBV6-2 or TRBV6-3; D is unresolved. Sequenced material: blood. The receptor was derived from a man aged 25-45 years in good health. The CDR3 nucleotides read TGTGCCAGCAGTTACCCAAACTACGGCGGGGAGCTGTTTTTT. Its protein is CASSYPNYGGELFF.